A single sample is the source of the 28 T cell receptor beta chains below, sequenced in a study of shared T cell receptors in the human thymus (dated by TCRdb to the early 2020s). Preparation of the library involved the immunoSEQ multiplex PCR assay. Entries here come from immuneACCESS through TCRdb and include only in-frame sequences with V and J called. Some clones fail to appear in such tables; in the studies checked, an unresolved V gene covers under half of the shortfall, and the cause of the remainder is unknown. In all, the sample holds 540,000 or so clones, and about four fifths of those were seen once. More than 0.01% of the sample is held by the ten biggest clonotypes. The sample was also linked to a second study, of human thymus T cells.

The material sequenced was thymocytes. The receptors shown here come from a boy less than two years old with a congenital heart defect. Donor details come from another sample of the same person, matched by shared clones.

This clone was seen a few times. The V call is TRBV28, the J call TRBJ1-1; D possibly corresponds to TRBD1 (5 bases). Germline V lookup: CDR1 MDHEN, CDR2 SYDVKM. Trimming took 8 bases from V and 1 from J, leaving 11 bases between them. This CDR3 region has 13 residues. CDR3 in amino acids: CASGQGPNTEAFF. CDR3 bases: TGTGCCAGCGGCCAGGGCCCGAACACTGAAGCTTTCTTT.

This clone was seen a few times. The chain has TRBV7-9 and TRBJ2-1, with D unresolved. The V and J ends lost 3 bases and 6 bases respectively, with 9 bases between them. There are 13 residues in the CDR3. Germline CDR1 and CDR2: SEHNR and FQNEAQ (reference sequence). CDR3 DNA sequence: TGTGCCAGCAGCTTCGATTACTTCAATGAGCAGTTCTTC. This codes for CASSFDYFNEQFF.

The rearrangement uses TRBV7-9 and TRBJ2-7, with TRBD1 matching over 7 bases. The CDR3 is 14 amino acids. Trimming at V came to 3 bases and at J to 2 bases, leaving 4 bases not matched to a gene. Germline V gene lookup returns CDR1 SEHNR and CDR2 FQNEAQ (reference sequence). The CDR3 is CASSFLTGTYEQYF. CDR3 sequence (DNA): TGTGCCAGCAGCTTTCTGACAGGGACCTACGAGCAGTACTTC.

This chain links TRBV11-2 with TRBJ2-1; tentatively, D is TRBD2 (5 bases). The V end lost 2 bases, the J end lost 0 bases, and 14 bases lay between the germline ends. The V gene's germline CDR1 is SGHAT and CDR2 FQNNGV. CDR3 length: 17 residues. CDR3 in DNA: TGTGCCAGCAGCTTAAGAAGGAGGAGGAGCTCCTACAATGAGCAGTTCTTC. This sequence encodes CASSLRRRRSSYNEQFF.

This clone showed up just a few times. The CDR3 nucleotides read TGTGCCAGCAGCTTGGGGCCCGCCTCCTACGAGCAGTACTTC. This codes for CASSLGPASYEQYF. The J gene is TRBJ2-7, the V gene TRBV5-4; no clear D gene. The CDR3 runs to 14 residues. The V end was cut by 0 bases, the J end by 0 bases, with 7 bases between. The V gene's germline CDR1 is SGHNT and CDR2 YYREEE (reference sequence). The complete variable domain, with remaining parts taken from reference TRBV5-4 and TRBJ2-7, reads ETGVTQSPTHLIKTRGQQVTLRCSSQSGHNTVSWYQQALGQGPQFIFQYYREEENGRGNFPPRFSGLQFPNYSSELNVNALELDDSALYLCASSLGPASYEQYFGPGTRLTVT.

This CDR3 reads CASSFSGASGSYEQYF. CDR3 coding DNA: TGTGCCAGCAGCTTTTCCGGAGCTAGCGGGAGCTACGAGCAGTACTTC. The V gene is TRBV11-1, the J gene TRBJ2-7; 10 bases fit TRBD2. The CDR3 spans 16 residues. The V gene end was trimmed by 3 bases and the J gene end by 3 bases; junction bases not matched to a gene: 8. Germline assignment: CDR1 SGHAT and CDR2 FQDESV (reference sequence).

V usage is TRBV28 and J usage is TRBJ2-7, with TRBD2 as a possible D gene (6 bases). This CDR3 comprises 15 residues. Germline V gene data show CDR1 as MDHEN and CDR2 as SYDVKM. V shed 6 bases and J shed 4 bases, with 19 bases lying between them. CDR3 in DNA: TGTGCCAGCAGCCCAAATAGGGTGGGGGGTTACGAGCAGTACTTC. The encoded protein is CASSPNRVGGYEQYF.

This chain connects TRBV20-1 to TRBJ2-3; the D is unclear. The CDR3 totals 10 residues. Germline assignment: CDR1 DFQATT and CDR2 SNEGSKA (reference sequence). The V end was cut by 6 bases, the J end by 2 bases, with 3 bases between. The CDR3 bases are TGCAGTGCCTCCACAGATACGCAGTATTTT. Translating it yields CSASTDTQYF.

This chain uses TRBV19 with TRBJ1-5; no clear D. Germline loops: CDR1 LNHDA, CDR2 SQIVND (reference sequence). Trimming cost V 6 bases and J 0 bases, with 18 bases left between them. The CDR3 has 17 residues. The CDR3 DNA reads TGTGCCAGTAGGCGACTGGCAGAGGTGTATAGCAATCAGCCCCAGCATTTT. As protein: CASRRLAEVYSNQPQHF.

V usage is TRBV29-1 and J usage is TRBJ2-6; D may be TRBD1 (7 bases). The V gene lost 5 bases and the J gene lost 3 bases, with 17 bases spanning the gap. Germline loops: CDR1 SQVTM, CDR2 ANQGSEA. CDR3 length: 16 residues. The CDR3 coding sequence is TGCAGCGTTACCACCAGGGGGGTCTTTGGGGCCAACGTCCTGACTTTC. Amino acid sequence: CSVTTRGVFGANVLTF.

The chain uses TRBV7-6 and TRBJ2-2, with 7 positions matching TRBD2. This CDR3 has 15 residues. V shed 4 bases and J 5 bases; nucleotides not matched to a gene: 7. Germline CDR1 SGHVS, CDR2 FNYEAQ. CDR3 amino acids: CASSSPGLTTGELFF. The CDR3, as DNA: TGTGCCAGCAGCTCGCCGGGACTAACTACCGGGGAGCTGTTTTTT.

The chain uses TRBV30 and TRBJ2-4; 8 bases are shared with TRBD2. The CDR3 loop spans 16 amino acids. Germline V lookup: CDR1 GTSNPN, CDR2 SVGIG (reference sequence). V was pared by 3 bases and J by 0 bases, with 7 bases of the junction left unmatched. CDR3 nucleotide sequence: TGTGCCTGGAGCCCGGGGGGGGGACTAGCCAAAAACATTCAGTACTTC. This translates into CAWSPGGGLAKNIQYF.

To note about this clone: An end of the junction does not agree with germline; a read error may underlie this. The V call is TRBV7-7, the J call TRBJ2-1, with D tentatively TRBD2 (6 bases). Germline assignment: CDR1 SSHAT and CDR2 FNYEAQ (reference sequence). The CDR3 contains 15 residues. The CDR3: CASSLKPGVGYEQFF. In DNA, the CDR3 is TGTGCTAGCAGCTTAAAACCGGGAGTAGGGTATGAGCAGTTCTTC.

The chain joins TRBV6-5 to TRBJ2-7, with a tentative D call TRBD2 (6 bases). Germline V gives CDR1 MNHEY, CDR2 SVGAGI. The CDR3 runs to 13 residues. The V end lost 6 bases, the J end lost 5 bases, and 14 bases lay between the germline ends. The CDR3 bases are TGTGCCAGCAGCCGGAGGGCCGAGGACGAGCAGTACTTC. It yields the protein CASSRRAEDEQYF.

Worth noting for this clone: Different DNA sequences within this sample yield the same CDR3. The V gene is TRBV6-5, the J gene TRBJ2-5, with 7 bases aligning to TRBD1. From germline, CDR1 is MNHEY and CDR2 SVGAGI. V was clipped by 6 bases and J by 0 bases; unmatched bases: 4. The CDR3 extends over 14 amino acids. In DNA form, the CDR3 reads TGTGCCAGCAGCTACGGACAGGACCAAGAGACCCAGTACTTC. Its protein product is CASSYGQDQETQYF.

This clone was counted once. The chain joins TRBV6-5 to TRBJ2-3, with TRBD2 matching over 11 bases. This CDR3 is 15 amino acids long. Trimming removed 3 bases from V and 8 bases from J; junction bases left unmatched: 7. The germline CDR1 and CDR2 sequences are MNHEY and SVGAGI. The CDR3 coding sequence is TGTGCCAGCAGTTATAGACTAGCGGGGTTTTCTACGCAGTATTTT. It translates to CASSYRLAGFSTQYF.

This clone was picked up one time. This chain connects TRBV15 to TRBJ2-5; TRBD2 aligns across 7 bases. The CDR3 is 15 amino acids. CDR1 is LNHNV and CDR2 is YYDKDF in the germline V gene (reference sequence). The trim removed 0 bases at V and 5 bases at J, leaving 6 bases unmatched. DNA of the CDR3: TGTGCCACCAGCAGAGATGCACTAGCGTTGGAGACCCAGTACTTC. It translates to CATSRDALALETQYF.

The chain employs TRBV25-1 and TRBJ2-2; TRBD1 agrees at 7 bases. This CDR3 has 18 residues. V dropped 7 bases and J dropped 3; count of bases not matched to a gene: 17. CDR1 is MGHDK, CDR2 SYGVNS, per germline. The CDR3 bases are TGTGCCAGCACTCAAAACCCCGGGACAGTTCTGGACACCGGGGAGCTGTTTTTT. Amino acid sequence: CASTQNPGTVLDTGELFF.

CDR3: CASSQDVSGGSYEQYF. In nucleotides, the CDR3 is TGCGCCAGCAGCCAAGATGTGAGCGGGGGTTCCTACGAGCAGTACTTC. This chain uses TRBV4-1 with TRBJ2-7, with 8 nucleotides matching TRBD2. Unmatched junction bases numbered 5, after V lost 0 bases and J lost 1 base. The germline V gene has CDR1 MGHRA and CDR2 YSYEKL. The CDR3 is 16 residues long.

CDR3 amino acids: CAWSVRRGNRGCEQYF. CDR3 nucleotides: TGTGCCTGGAGTGTAAGGAGGGGAAACCGGGGTTGCGAGCAGTACTTC. This chain links TRBV30 with TRBJ2-7; D possibly corresponds to TRBD2 (6 bases). Germline V CDR1 and CDR2: GTSNPN, SVGIG (reference sequence). Trimming took off 0 bases at V and 6 bases at J, with 21 bases between the two ends. This CDR3 is built from 16 residues.

This chain links TRBV18 with TRBJ1-2, with D uncertain. V was shortened by 4 bases and J by 8 bases, with 20 bases between the two germline ends. The CDR3 runs to 15 residues. Germline V gives CDR1 KGHSH, CDR2 LQKENI. CDR3 DNA sequence: TGTGCCAGCTCACACGTTAGGAGGAGGGCAGAGGGCTACACCTTC. Its translation: CASSHVRRRAEGYTF.

This clone was detected once. The chain employs TRBV28 and TRBJ1-1; perhaps TRBD1 as D (5 bases). Per the germline V gene, CDR1 is MDHEN and CDR2 is SYDVKM. There are 19 residues in the CDR3. Trimming stripped 6 bases from V and 2 bases from J, with 28 bases between. The CDR3 is CASSPEWGVATGGNTEAFF. The CDR3 DNA is TGTGCCAGCAGCCCGGAGTGGGGGGTAGCAACTGGGGGAAACACTGAAGCTTTCTTT.

The chain is built from TRBV9 and TRBJ1-2, with 7 bases that match TRBD1. This CDR3 is 12 amino acids long. Germline CDR1 is SGDLS and CDR2 is YYNGEE. With V trimmed by 3 bases and J by 8 bases, 4 bases remained unmatched. The CDR3 is CASSADRAGYTF. The CDR3 coding sequence is TGTGCCAGCAGCGCCGACAGGGCCGGCTACACCTTC.

The CDR3 region has the DNA TGTGCCAGCAGAACCGGGACAGGGTATGCGGGTGGCTACACCTTC. This translates into CASRTGTGYAGGYTF. The rearrangement uses TRBV6-6 and TRBJ1-2; 9 positions match TRBD1. The CDR3 is made up of 15 amino acids. Germline-derived CDR1 and CDR2 are MNHNY and SVGAGI (reference sequence). The V and J ends lost 6 bases and 7 bases, in that order; junction bases with no gene match: 12.

CDR3 sequence (DNA): TGTGCCAGCAGTTTATCGTCCGAGGTTGACAGGGATTACGAGCAGTACTTC. Protein product: CASSLSSEVDRDYEQYF. The rearrangement joins TRBV27 to TRBJ2-7, with 7 bases identical to TRBD1. This CDR3 has 17 amino acids. Germline loops: CDR1 MNHEY, CDR2 SMNVEV (reference sequence). J gave up 4 bases and V 0 bases, and 12 bases lay outside the gene matches.

V gene TRBV5-4 combines with J gene TRBJ1-2, with unresolved D. The CDR3 contains 15 residues. Germline CDR1 and CDR2: SGHNT and YYREEE (reference sequence). Trimming took off 1 base at V and 0 bases at J, with 10 bases between the two ends. The CDR3 here is CASSLSHRTNYGYTF. Here the CDR3 DNA reads TGTGCCAGCAGCTTGTCGCACAGAACTAACTATGGCTACACCTTC.

The J gene is TRBJ1-1, the V gene TRBV7-9; perhaps TRBD1 as D (6 bases). V lost 7 bases and J 0 bases, leaving 15 bases between the germline ends. Germline assignment: CDR1 SEHNR and CDR2 FQNEAQ (reference sequence). This CDR3 is 15 amino acids long. For the CDR3, the DNA is TGTGCCAGCAACTCTGGACAGTCCATGAACACTGAAGCTTTCTTT. This translates into CASNSGQSMNTEAFF.

This clone has only a few counts. V and J are TRBV15 and TRBJ2-5; D is unresolved. Germline loops: CDR1 LNHNV, CDR2 YYDKDF (reference sequence). V lost 3 bases and J 1 base, leaving 15 bases between the germline ends. The CDR3 is 16 residues long. CDR3 bases: TGTGCCACCAGCAGGGCCCCCCGTAATCGCCAAGAGACCCAGTACTTC. Amino acid sequence: CATSRAPRNRQETQYF.